The rows below give T cell receptor beta chains drawn from one sample of a study of blood T cell repertoires in COVID-19. Measured with immunoSEQ multiplex PCR; TCRdb has only the in-frame clones, and not every one. The sample gives roughly 250,000 clones, 65% to 80% of which show up once; approximately 4% is in the top ten. Sequencing was carried out using peripheral blood. The receptor set was obtained from a woman in her thirties or forties with active or convalescent COVID-19. Each CDR3 is given with its conserved first and last residue. A D gene is named only where the DNA matches it firmly. Some rows have no size entry. The others give once, few or many, or a class for an expanded clone.

d_gene,v_gene,abundance,j_gene,CDR3aa,CDR3nt
-,TRBV5-1,-,TRBJ1-1,CASSVTGNTEAFF,TGCGCCAGCAGCGTAACCGGGAACACTGAAGCTTTCTTT
-,TRBV30,-,TRBJ1-1,CAWSNSPGNTEAFF,TGTGCCTGGTCCAACTCCCCGGGGAACACTGAAGCTTTCTTT
-,TRBV27,-,TRBJ1-6,CASSFSDTLSYNSPLHF,TGTGCCAGCAGTTTCTCGGACACCCTCTCCTATAATTCACCCCTCCACTTT
-,TRBV3-1/TRBV3-2,few,TRBJ1-5,CASSQDIVGGPQHF,TGTGCCAGCAGCCAAGATATAGTGGGAGGGCCCCAGCATTTT
TRBD1,TRBV30,-,TRBJ1-4,CATEVGTGGEKLFF,TGTGCCACAGAAGTCGGGACAGGGGGAGAAAAACTGTTTTTT
-,TRBV5-1,-,TRBJ1-6,CASSSTNQGIGSSSPLHF,TGCGCCAGCAGCTCGACGAACCAGGGAATCGGTTCGAGTTCACCCCTCCACTTT
TRBD1,TRBV7-6,-,TRBJ2-5,CASSLGQGEGETQYF,TGTGCCAGCAGCTTAGGACAGGGGGAAGGAGAGACCCAGTACTTC
TRBD1,TRBV5-1,-,TRBJ1-6,CASSTDPTGIRAPLHF,TGCGCCAGCAGCACGGACCCGACAGGGATCAGGGCACCCCTCCACTTT
-,TRBV7-3,once,TRBJ2-2,CASSTYTGELFF,TGTGCCAGCAGCACTTACACCGGGGAGCTGTTTTTT
-,TRBV5-1,-,TRBJ1-5,CASSLDGTQNQPQHF,TGCGCCAGCAGCTTGGATGGGACACAAAATCAGCCCCAGCATTTT
-,TRBV4-1,-,TRBJ1-1,CASSQIQARREAFF,TGCGCCAGCAGCCAAATACAGGCCCGACGTGAAGCTTTCTTT
TRBD1,TRBV28,-,TRBJ1-6,CASSLGRGLLRLHF,TGTGCCAGCAGTTTAGGCAGGGGGCTTCTTCGCCTCCACTTT
-,TRBV5-1,once,TRBJ2-7,CASSLGAGEQYF,TGCGCCAGCAGCTTGGGGGCAGGCGAGCAGTACTTC
-,TRBV14,-,TRBJ2-3,CASSQVSFTDTQYF,TGTGCCAGCAGCCAAGTAAGCTTCACAGATACGCAGTATTTT
-,TRBV5-1,many,TRBJ2-1,CASSLALGGSSYNEQFF,TGCGCCAGCAGCTTGGCCTTGGGGGGAAGCTCCTACAATGAGCAGTTCTTC
-,TRBV12-1,-,TRBJ1-2,CASSSYRDLCYGYTF,TGTGCCAGCAGCTCCTACAGAGATCTGTGCTATGGCTACACCTTC
TRBD2,TRBV5-1,few,TRBJ2-3,CASSLGGLPTDTQYF,TGCGCCAGCAGCTTGGGGGGACTACCTACAGATACGCAGTATTTT
-,TRBV5-1,-,TRBJ1-6,CASSLVVNSPLHF,TGCGCCAGCAGCTTGGTCGTGAATTCACCCCTCCACTTT
-,TRBV7-9,-,TRBJ2-1,CASSLITGDEQFF,TGTGCCAGCAGCTTAATTACAGGTGACGAGCAGTTCTTC
-,TRBV7-6,-,TRBJ1-1,CASSFSAAGNTEAFF,TGTGCCAGCAGCTTTAGTGCCGCAGGGAATACTGAAGCTTTCTTT
-,TRBV14,-,TRBJ2-3,CASSQVGPDTQYF,TGTGCCAGCAGCCAAGTCGGTCCAGATACGCAGTATTTT
-,TRBV7-7,-,TRBJ2-3,CASSPTGLGDTQYF,TGTGCCAGCAGCCCGACAGGTCTTGGAGATACGCAGTATTTT
TRBD1,TRBV18,-,TRBJ2-1,CASSPAPPGQGRGEQFF,TGTGCCAGCTCACCAGCACCCCCGGGACAGGGGAGAGGTGAGCAGTTCTTC
-,TRBV5-1,-,TRBJ2-3,CASSLGGRGDTQYF,TGCGCCAGCAGCTTGGGGGGCAGGGGAGATACGCAGTATTTT
-,TRBV19,-,TRBJ2-1,CASSIGDRNEQFF,TGTGCCAGTAGTATAGGCGACAGGAATGAGCAGTTCTTC
TRBD1,TRBV27,-,TRBJ1-1,CASTLLTGVTEAFF,TGTGCCAGCACCCTCCTGACAGGGGTCACTGAAGCTTTCTTT
TRBD1,TRBV5-1,few,TRBJ1-6,CASSLDRGNSPLHF,TGCGCCAGCAGCTTGGACAGGGGTAATTCACCCCTCCACTTT
TRBD2,TRBV11-3,-,TRBJ2-3,CASSLGLAATDTQYF,TGTGCCAGCAGCTTAGGTCTAGCGGCCACAGATACGCAGTATTTT
TRBD2,TRBV12-3/TRBV12-4,-,TRBJ2-7,CASSSGAVYEQYF,TGTGCCAGCAGTAGCGGGGCTGTCTACGAGCAGTACTTC
-,TRBV14,few,TRBJ1-4,CASSQRAGQGFNEKLFF,TGTGCCAGCAGCCAAAGAGCTGGACAAGGCTTTAATGAAAAACTGTTTTTT
TRBD2,TRBV6-9,-,TRBJ2-3,CASSRSRGAGPTPDTQYF,TGTGCCAGCAGTCGTTCGCGGGGGGCCGGGCCGACACCAGATACGCAGTATTTT
-,TRBV5-1,-,TRBJ1-1,CASSLDGWDTEAFF,TGCGCCAGCAGCTTGGACGGGTGGGACACTGAAGCTTTCTTT
TRBD2,TRBV6-5,few,TRBJ2-1,CASSSGGEQFF,TGTGCCAGCAGTTCGGGGGGTGAGCAGTTCTTC
-,TRBV28,once,TRBJ1-2,CASSLQGPYGYTF,TGTGCCAGCAGTCTCCAGGGCCCCTATGGCTACACCTTC
TRBD1,TRBV28,-,TRBJ2-3,CASSSDLPGQVADTQYF,TGTGCCAGCAGCTCCGACTTACCGGGACAGGTCGCAGATACGCAGTATTTT
-,TRBV6-4,few,TRBJ1-1,CASRETLTGTEAFF,TGTGCCAGCAGGGAGACTCTTACAGGCACTGAAGCTTTCTTT
TRBD1,TRBV2,few,TRBJ1-2,CASSRDSNYGYTF,TGTGCCTCCTCCCGGGACAGTAACTATGGCTACACCTTC
-,TRBV10-3,-,TRBJ2-1,CAIRFDSGDNEQFF,TGTGCCATCAGGTTCGATTCCGGAGACAATGAGCAGTTCTTC